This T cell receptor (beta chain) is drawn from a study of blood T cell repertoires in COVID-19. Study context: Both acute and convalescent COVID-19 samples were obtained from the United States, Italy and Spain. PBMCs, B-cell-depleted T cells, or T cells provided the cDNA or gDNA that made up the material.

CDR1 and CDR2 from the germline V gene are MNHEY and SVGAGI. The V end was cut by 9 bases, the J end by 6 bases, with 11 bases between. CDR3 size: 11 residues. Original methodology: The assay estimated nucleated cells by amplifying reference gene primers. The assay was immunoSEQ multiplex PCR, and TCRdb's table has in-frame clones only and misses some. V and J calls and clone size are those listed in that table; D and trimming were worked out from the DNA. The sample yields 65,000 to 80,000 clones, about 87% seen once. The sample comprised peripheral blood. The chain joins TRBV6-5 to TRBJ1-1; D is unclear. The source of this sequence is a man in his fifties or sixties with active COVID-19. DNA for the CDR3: TGTGCCAGTAAGTTAGAGGCTGAAGCTTTCTTT. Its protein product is CASKLEAEAFF.